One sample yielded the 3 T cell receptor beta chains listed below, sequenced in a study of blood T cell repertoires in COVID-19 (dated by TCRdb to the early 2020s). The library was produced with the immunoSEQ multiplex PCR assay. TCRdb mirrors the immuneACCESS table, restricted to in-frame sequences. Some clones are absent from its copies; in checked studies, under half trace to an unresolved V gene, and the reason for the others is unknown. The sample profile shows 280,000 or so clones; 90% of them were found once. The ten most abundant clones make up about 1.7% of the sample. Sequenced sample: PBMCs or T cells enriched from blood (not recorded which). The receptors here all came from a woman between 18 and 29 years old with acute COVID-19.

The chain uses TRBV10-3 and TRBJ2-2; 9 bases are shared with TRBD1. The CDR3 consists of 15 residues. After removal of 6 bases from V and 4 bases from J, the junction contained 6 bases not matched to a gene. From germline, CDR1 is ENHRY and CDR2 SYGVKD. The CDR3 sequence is CAIRGDRDLTGELFF. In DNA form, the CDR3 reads TGTGCCATCAGGGGGGACAGGGATCTCACCGGGGAGCTGTTTTTT.

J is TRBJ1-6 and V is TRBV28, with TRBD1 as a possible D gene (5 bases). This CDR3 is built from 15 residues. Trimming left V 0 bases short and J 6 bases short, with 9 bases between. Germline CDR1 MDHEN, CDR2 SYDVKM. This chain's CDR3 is CASSLWTAFNSPLHF. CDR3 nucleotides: TGTGCCAGCAGTTTATGGACAGCCTTTAATTCACCCCTCCACTTT.

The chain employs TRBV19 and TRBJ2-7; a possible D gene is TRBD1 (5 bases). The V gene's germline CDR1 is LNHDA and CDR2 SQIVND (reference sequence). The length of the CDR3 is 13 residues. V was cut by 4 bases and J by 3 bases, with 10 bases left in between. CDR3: CASSNYQGYEQYF. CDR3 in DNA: TGTGCCAGTAGTAATTATCAGGGCTACGAGCAGTACTTC.